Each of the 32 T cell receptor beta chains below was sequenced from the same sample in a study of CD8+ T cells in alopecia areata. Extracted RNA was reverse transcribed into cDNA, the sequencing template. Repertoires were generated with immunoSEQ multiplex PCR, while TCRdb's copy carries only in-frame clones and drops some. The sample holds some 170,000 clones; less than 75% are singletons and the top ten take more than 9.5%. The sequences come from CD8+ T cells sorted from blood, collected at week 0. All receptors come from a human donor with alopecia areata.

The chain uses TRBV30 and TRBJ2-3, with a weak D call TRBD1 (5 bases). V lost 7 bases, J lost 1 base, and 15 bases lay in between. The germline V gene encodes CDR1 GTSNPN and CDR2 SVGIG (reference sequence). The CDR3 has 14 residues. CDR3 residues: CALSWGRGTDTQYF. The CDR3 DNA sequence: TGTGCCTTATCTTGGGGCAGAGGCACAGATACGCAGTATTTT. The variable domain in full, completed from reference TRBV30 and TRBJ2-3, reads SQTIHQWPATLVQPVGSPLSLECTVEGTSNPNLYWYRQAAGRGLQLLFYSVGIGQISSEVPQNLSASRPQDRQFILSSKKLLLSDSGFYLCALSWGRGTDTQYFGPGTRLTVL.

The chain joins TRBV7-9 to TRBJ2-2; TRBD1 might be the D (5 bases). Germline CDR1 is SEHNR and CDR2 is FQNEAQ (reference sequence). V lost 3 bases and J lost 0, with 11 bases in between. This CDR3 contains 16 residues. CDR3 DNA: TGTGCCAGCAGCTTCCGTCAGGGTACGAACACCGGGGAGCTGTTTTTT. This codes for CASSFRQGTNTGELFF.

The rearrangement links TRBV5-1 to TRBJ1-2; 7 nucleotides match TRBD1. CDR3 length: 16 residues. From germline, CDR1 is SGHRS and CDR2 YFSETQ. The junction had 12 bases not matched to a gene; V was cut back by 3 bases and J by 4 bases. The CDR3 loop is CASSWIYRGIGYGYTF. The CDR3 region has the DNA TGCGCCAGCAGCTGGATCTACAGGGGAATAGGCTATGGCTACACCTTC. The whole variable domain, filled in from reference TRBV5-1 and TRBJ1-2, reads KAGVTQTPRYLIKTRGQQVTLSCSPISGHRSVSWYQQTPGQGLQFLFEYFSETQRNKGNFPGRFSGRQFSNSRSEMNVSTLELGDSALYLCASSWIYRGIGYGYTFGSGTRLTVV.

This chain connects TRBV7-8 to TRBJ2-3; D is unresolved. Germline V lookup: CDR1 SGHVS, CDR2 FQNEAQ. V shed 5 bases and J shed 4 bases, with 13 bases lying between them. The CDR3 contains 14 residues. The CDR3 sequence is CASSVRLGSDTQYF. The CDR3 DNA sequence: TGTGCCAGCAGCGTTAGATTGGGTTCAGATACGCAGTATTTT.

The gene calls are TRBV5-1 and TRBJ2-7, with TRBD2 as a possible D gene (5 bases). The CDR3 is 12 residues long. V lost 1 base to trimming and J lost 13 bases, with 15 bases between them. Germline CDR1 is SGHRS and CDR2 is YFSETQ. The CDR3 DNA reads TGCGCCAGCAGCTTGAGTACCGGGATACGATACTTC. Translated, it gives CASSLSTGIRYF.

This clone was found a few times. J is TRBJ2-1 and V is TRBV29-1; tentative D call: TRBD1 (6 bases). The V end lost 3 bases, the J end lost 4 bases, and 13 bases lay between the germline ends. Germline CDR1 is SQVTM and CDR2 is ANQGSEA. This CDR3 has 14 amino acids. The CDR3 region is CSVDGDTKYNEQFF. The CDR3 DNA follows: TGCAGCGTTGACGGGGACACTAAGTACAATGAGCAGTTCTTC.

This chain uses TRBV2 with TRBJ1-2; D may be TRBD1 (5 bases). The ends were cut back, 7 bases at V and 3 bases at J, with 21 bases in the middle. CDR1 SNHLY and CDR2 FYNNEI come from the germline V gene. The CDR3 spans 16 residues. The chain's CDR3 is CASTYPQEGMDYGYTF. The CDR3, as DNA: TGTGCCAGCACGTACCCACAGGAGGGAATGGACTATGGCTACACCTTC.

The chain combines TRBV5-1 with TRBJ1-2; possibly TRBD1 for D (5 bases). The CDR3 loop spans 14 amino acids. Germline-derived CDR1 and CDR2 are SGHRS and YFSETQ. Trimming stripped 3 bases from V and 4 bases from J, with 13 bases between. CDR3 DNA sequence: TGCGCCAGCAGCTCAGACCAGGGCAGCTATGGCTACACCTTC. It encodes CASSSDQGSYGYTF.

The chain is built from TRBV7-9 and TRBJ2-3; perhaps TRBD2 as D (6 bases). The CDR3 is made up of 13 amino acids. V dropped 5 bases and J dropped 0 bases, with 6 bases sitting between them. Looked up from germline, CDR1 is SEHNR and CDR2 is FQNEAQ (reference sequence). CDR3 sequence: CASSSGSTDTQYF. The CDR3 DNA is TGTGCCAGCAGCAGCGGGAGCACAGATACGCAGTATTTT.

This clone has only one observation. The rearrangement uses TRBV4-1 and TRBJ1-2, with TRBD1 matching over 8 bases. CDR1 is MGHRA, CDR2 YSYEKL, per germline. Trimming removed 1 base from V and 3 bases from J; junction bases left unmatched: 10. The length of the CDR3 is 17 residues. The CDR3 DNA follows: TGCGCCAGCAGCCAAGGGGTTCTCGGGACAGGCTACTATGGCTACACCTTC. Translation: CASSQGVLGTGYYGYTF.

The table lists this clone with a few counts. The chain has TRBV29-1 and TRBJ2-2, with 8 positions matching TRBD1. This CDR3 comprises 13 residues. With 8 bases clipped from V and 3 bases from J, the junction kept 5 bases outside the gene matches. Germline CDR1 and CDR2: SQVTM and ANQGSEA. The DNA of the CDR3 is TGCAGCACGACAGGGGCGTACACCGGGGAGCTGTTTTTT. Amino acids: CSTTGAYTGELFF.

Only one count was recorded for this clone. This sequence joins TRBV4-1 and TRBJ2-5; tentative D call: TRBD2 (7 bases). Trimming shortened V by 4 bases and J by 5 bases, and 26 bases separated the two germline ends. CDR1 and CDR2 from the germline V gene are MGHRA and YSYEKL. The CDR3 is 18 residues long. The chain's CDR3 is CASSPGEVYGGLRETQYF. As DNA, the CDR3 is TGCGCCAGCAGCCCGGGTGAGGTCTACGGGGGGCTCCGGGAGACCCAGTACTTC.

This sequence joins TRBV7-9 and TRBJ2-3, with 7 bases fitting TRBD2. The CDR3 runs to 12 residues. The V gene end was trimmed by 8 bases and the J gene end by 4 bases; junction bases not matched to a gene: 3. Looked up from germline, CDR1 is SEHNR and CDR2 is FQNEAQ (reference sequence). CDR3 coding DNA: TGTGCCAGCGTCCGGGAGGCAGATACGCAGTATTTT. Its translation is CASVREADTQYF.

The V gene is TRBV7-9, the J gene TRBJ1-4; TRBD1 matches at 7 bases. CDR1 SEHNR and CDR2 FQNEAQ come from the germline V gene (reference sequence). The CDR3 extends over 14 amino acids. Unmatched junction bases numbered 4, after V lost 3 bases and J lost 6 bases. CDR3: CASSLWDSYEKLFF. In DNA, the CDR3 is TGTGCCAGCAGCTTGTGGGACAGCTATGAAAAACTGTTTTTT.

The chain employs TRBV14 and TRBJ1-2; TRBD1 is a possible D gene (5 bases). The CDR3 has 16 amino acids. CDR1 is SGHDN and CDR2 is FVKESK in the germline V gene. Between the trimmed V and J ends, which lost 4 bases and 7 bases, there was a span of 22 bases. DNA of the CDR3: TGTGCCAGCAGCCCACTAAATGTGGGAGAGAGGGGTGGCTACACCTTC. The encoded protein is CASSPLNVGERGGYTF. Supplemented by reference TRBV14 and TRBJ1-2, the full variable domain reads EAGVTQFPSHSVIEKGQTVTLRCDPISGHDNLYWYRRVMGKEIKFLLHFVKESKQDESGMPNNRFLAERTGGTYSTLKVQPAELEDSGVYFCASSPLNVGERGGYTFGSGTRLTVV.

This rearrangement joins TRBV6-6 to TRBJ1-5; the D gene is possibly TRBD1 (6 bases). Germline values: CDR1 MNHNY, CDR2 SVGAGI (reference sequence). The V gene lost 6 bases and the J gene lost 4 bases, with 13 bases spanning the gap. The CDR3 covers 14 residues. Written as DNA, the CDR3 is TGTGCCAGCAGCTTGACAGGAACTAATCAGCCCCAGCATTTT. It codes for CASSLTGTNQPQHF.

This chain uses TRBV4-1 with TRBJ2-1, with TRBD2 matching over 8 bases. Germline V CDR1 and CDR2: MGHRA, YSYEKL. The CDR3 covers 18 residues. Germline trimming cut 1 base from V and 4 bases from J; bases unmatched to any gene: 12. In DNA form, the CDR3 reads TGCGCCAGCAGCCAAGGCTCCCTACGACTAGCGCGATACAATGAGCAGTTCTTC. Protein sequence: CASSQGSLRLARYNEQFF.

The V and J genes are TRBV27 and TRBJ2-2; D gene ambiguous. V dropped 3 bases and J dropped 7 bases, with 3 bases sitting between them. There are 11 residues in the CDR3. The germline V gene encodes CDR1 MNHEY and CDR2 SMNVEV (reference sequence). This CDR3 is CASSFNGELFF. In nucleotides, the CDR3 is TGTGCCAGCAGTTTCAACGGGGAGCTGTTTTTT.

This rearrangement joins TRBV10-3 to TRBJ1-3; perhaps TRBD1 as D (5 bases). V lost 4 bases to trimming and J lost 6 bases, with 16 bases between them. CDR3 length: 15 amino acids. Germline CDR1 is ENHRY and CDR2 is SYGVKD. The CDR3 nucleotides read TGTGCCATCAGTGTTACCGTCGGGGGTATAAACACCATATATTTT. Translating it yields CAISVTVGGINTIYF.

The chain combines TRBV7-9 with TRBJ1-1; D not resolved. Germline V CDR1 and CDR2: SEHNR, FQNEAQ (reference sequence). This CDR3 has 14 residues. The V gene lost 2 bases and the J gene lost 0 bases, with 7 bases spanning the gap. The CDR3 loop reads CASSLHKMNTEAFF. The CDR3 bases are TGTGCCAGCAGCTTACACAAGATGAACACTGAAGCTTTCTTT.

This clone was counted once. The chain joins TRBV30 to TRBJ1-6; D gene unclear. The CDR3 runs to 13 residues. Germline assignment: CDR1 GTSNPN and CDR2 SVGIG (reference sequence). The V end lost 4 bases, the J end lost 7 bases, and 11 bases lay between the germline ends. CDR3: CAWTETGNSPLHF. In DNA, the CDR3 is TGTGCCTGGACAGAAACGGGGAATTCACCCCTCCACTTT.

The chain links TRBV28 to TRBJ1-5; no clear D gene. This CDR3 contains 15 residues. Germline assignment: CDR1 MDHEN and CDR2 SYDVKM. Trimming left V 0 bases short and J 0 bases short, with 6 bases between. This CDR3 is CASSLWKSSNQPQHF. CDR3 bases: TGTGCCAGCAGTTTATGGAAAAGTAGCAATCAGCCCCAGCATTTT.

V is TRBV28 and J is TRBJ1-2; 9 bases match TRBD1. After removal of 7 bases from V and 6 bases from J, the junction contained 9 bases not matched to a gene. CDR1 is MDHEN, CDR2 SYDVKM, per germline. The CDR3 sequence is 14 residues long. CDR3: CASTNRGQRHGYTF. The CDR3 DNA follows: TGTGCCAGCACGAACAGGGGGCAGCGTCATGGCTACACCTTC.

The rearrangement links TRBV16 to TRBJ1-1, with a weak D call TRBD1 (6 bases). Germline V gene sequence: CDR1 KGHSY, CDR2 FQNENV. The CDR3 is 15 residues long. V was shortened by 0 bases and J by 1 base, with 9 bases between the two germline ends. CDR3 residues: CASSQSTGENTEAFF. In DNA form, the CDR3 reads TGTGCCAGCAGCCAATCGACAGGAGAGAACACTGAAGCTTTCTTT.

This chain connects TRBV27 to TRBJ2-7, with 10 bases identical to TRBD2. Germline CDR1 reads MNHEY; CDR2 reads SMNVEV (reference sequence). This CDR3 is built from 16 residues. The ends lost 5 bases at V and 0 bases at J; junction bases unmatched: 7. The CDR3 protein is CASSPIAGGLSYEQYF. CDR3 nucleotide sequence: TGTGCCAGCAGTCCAATAGCGGGGGGTCTCTCCTACGAGCAGTACTTC.

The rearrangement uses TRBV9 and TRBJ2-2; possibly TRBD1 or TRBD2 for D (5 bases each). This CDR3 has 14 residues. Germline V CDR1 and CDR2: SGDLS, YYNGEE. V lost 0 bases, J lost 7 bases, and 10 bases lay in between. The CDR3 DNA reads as TGTGCCAGCAGCGTAGGGGGGAACGACGGGGAGCTGTTTTTT. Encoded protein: CASSVGGNDGELFF.

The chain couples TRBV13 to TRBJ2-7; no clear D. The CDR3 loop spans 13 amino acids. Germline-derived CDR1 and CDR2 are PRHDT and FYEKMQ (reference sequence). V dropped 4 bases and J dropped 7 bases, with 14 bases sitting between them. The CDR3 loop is CASSSSMGDEQYF. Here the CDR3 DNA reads TGTGCCAGCAGCTCCTCGATGGGTGATGAGCAGTACTTC.

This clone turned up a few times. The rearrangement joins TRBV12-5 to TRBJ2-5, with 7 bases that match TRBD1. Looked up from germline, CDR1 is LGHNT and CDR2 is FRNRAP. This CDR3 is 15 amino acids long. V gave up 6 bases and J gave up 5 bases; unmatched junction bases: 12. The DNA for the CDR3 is TGTGCTAGTGGCCCAGGGCGAGGGGGCCTGGAGACCCAGTACTTC. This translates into CASGPGRGGLETQYF.

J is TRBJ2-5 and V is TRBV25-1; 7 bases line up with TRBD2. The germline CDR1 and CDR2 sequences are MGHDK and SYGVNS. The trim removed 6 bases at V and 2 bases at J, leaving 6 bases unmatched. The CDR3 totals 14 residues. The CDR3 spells CASSGGGTQETQYF. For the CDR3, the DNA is TGTGCCAGCAGCGGCGGGGGAACACAAGAGACCCAGTACTTC.

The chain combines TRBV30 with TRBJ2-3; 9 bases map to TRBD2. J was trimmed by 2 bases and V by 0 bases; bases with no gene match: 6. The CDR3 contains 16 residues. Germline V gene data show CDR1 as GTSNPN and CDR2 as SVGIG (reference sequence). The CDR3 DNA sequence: TGTGCCTGGAGTGTACTCAGCGGGGGGCCCACAGATACGCAGTATTTT. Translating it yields CAWSVLSGGPTDTQYF.

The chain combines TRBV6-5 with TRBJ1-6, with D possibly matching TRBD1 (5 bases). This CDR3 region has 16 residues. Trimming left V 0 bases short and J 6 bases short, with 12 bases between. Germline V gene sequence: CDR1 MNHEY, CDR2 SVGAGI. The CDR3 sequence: CASSYSRGGGNSPLHF. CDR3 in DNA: TGTGCCAGCAGTTACTCGAGGGGTGGGGGTAATTCACCCCTCCACTTT.

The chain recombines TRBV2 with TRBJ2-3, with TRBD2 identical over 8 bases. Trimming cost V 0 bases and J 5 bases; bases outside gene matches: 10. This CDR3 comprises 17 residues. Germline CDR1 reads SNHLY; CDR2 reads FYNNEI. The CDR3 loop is CASSEALKVAGLDTQYF. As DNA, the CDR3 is TGTGCCAGCAGTGAAGCGCTAAAGGTAGCGGGGTTAGATACGCAGTATTTT. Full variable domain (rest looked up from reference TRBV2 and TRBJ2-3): EPEVTQTPSHQVTQMGQEVILRCVPISNHLYFYWYRQILGQKVEFLVSFYNNEISEKSEIFDDQFSVERPDGSNFTLKIRSTKLEDSAMYFCASSEALKVAGLDTQYFGPGTRLTVL.